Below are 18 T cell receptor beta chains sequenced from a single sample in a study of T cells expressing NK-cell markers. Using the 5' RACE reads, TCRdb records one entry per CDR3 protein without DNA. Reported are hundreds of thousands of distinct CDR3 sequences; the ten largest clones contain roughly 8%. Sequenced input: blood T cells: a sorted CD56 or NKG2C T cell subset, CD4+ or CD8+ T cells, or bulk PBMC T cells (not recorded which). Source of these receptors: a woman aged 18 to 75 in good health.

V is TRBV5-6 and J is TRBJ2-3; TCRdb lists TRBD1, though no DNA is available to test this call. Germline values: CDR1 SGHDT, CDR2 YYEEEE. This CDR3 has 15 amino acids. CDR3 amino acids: CASSLMGDGGHTQYF. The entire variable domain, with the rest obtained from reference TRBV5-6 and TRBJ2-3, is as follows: DAGVTQSPTHLIKTRGQQVTLRCSPKSGHDTVSWYQQALGQGPQFIFQYYEEEERQRGNFPDRFSGHQFPNYSSELNVNALLLGDSALYLCASSLMGDGGHTQYFGPGTRLTVL.

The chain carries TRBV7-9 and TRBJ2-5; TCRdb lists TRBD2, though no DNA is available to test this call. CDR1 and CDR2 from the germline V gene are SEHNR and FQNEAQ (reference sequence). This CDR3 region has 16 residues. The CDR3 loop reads CASSLRGPNQKETQYF. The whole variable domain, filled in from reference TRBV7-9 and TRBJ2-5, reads DTGVSQNPRHKITKRGQNVTFRCDPISEHNRLYWYRQTLGQGPEFLTYFQNEAQLEKSRLLSDRFSAERPKGSFSTLEIQRTEQGDSAMYLCASSLRGPNQKETQYFGPGTRLLVL.

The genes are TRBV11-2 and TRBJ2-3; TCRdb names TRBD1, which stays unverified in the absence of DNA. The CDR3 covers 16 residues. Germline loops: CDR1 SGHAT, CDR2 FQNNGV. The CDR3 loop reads CASSPGDRYSTDTQYF.

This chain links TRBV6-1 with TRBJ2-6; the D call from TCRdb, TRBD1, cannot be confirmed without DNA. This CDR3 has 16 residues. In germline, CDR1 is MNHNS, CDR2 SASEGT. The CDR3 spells CAGGSQEKPGANVLTF.

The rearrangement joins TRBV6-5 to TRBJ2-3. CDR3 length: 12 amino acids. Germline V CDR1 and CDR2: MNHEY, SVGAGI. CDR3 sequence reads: CASSSDTDTQYF.

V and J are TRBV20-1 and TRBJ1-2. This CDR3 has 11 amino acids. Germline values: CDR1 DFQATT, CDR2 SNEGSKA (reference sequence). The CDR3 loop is CSARDARLHTF.

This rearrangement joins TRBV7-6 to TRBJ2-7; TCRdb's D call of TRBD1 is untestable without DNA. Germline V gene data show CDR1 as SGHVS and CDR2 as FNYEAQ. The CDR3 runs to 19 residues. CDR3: CASSLVPTGTGGLHYEQYF.

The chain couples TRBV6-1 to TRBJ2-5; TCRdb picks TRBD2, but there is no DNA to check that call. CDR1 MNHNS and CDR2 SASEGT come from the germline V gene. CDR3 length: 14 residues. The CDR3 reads CASSPLAGAETQYF.

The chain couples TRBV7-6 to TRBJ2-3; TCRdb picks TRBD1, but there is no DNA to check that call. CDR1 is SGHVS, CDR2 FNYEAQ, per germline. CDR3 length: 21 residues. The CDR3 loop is CASSFHSGGLKVTLYQDTQYF.

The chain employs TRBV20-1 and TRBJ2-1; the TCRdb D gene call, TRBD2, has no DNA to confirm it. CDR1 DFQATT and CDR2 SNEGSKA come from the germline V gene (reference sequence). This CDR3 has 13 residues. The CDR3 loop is CSGAVSSYNEQFF.

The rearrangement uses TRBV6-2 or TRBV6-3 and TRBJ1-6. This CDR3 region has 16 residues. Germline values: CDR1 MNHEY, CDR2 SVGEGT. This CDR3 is CASSYSAPITTSPLHF.

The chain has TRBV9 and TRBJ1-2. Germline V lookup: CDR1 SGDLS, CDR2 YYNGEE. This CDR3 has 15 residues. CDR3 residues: CASTLGGGVAYGYTF.

The CDR3: CASSQWRHANEQFF. The chain has TRBV23-1 and TRBJ2-1. TRBV23-1 is an ORF, and what it does is uncertain. The CDR3 covers 14 residues.

The CDR3 loop reads CASNSRGREKLFF. The rearrangement joins TRBV6-6 to TRBJ1-4. Germline assignment: CDR1 MNHNY and CDR2 SVGAGI (reference sequence). The length of the CDR3 is 13 residues.

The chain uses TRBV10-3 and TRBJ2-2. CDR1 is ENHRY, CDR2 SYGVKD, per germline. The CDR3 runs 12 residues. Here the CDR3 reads CAIRSDTGELFF.

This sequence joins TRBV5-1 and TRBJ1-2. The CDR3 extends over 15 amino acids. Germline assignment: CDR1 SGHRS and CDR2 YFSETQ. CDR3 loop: CASSLAPQANYGYTF.

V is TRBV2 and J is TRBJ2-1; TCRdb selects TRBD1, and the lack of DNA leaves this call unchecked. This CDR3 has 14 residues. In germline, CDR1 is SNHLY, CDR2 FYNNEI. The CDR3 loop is CASIKRGDINEQFF.

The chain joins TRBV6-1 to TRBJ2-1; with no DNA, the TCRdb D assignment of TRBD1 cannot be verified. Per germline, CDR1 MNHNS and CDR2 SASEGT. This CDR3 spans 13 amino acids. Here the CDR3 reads CASTSGSANEQFF.